The T cell receptor (beta chain) under discussion was sequenced for a study of coeliac disease. Points from the study as a whole: Lower clonality than controls marked TRB and TRG repertoires from active celiac intraepithelial and lamina propria samples. Lamina propria and intraepithelial cell fractions may contain each other's cells.

This table comes from immunoSEQ multiplex PCR, and its TCRdb copy is limited to in-frame clones, with some not included. The repertoire has under 3,500 clones, around 60% of them found once; the top ten carry around 35%. This clone was observed a handful of times. Its antigen remains unidentified. This TCR came from a woman between 40 and 55 years old. What was sequenced was intraepithelial lymphocytes from the gut.

The CDR3 nucleotides read TGTGCCAGCAAACGGCCGGGAAGGTGGGATGAGCAGTTCTTC. It translates to CASKRPGRWDEQFF. The V gene is TRBV2, the J gene TRBJ2-1; TRBD2 is a possible D gene (5 bases). The V end lost 7 bases, the J end lost 8 bases, and 18 bases lay between the germline ends. Looked up from germline, CDR1 is SNHLY and CDR2 is FYNNEI. The CDR3 extends over 14 amino acids.